The T cell receptor (beta chain) described here comes from a study of T cells in Graves' hyperthyroidism and ophthalmopathy. General study results and limits: Researchers found most expanded thyroid clonotypes above 0.001 in blood as well. For ophthalmopathy, model prediction preceded onset by a median roughly 6.5 months.

Lactation, pregnancy, other autoimmune disease or uncontrolled infection excluded patients. The study based diagnoses on clinical symptoms, serum thyroxine and TRAb, thyroid ultrasound and orbital computed tomography. This clonotype was counted only a few times. Its antigen is not identified. CDR1 SGHAT and CDR2 FQDESV come from the germline V gene (reference sequence). V gave up 6 bases and J gave up 7 bases; unmatched junction bases: 8. This CDR3 has 14 residues. From RNA transcripts, TCR beta CDR3 regions were amplified. When the TCR CDR3 underwent first-round RT-PCR, the HTBI primer set was used. MiXCR, applied by TCRdb to the multiplex PCR reads, yields one record per CDR3 protein. Of about 530,000 distinct CDR3 sequences in the sample, 17% are singletons; the top ten hold approximately 15%.

The rearrangement links TRBV11-1 to TRBJ2-1; the match to TRBD2 covers 8 bases. Sample: blood. This TCR derives from a woman aged 18-29 years with Graves' ophthalmopathy. CDR3 bases: TGTGCCAGCAGGAAAACCGGGACTAGTAATGAGCAGTTCTTC. As protein: CASRKTGTSNEQFF.